The rows below give T cell receptor beta chains drawn from one sample of a study of vaccination and CD4 T cells after COVID-19. TCRdb called the PCR reads again in MiXCR, with one record for every CDR3 protein. The data hold around 20,000 distinct CDR3 sequences, with less than 45% observed a single time. The antigens of these receptors remain unknown. Specimen: CD4+ T cells from blood, cultured in vitro, collected about 7 months after SARS-CoV-2 vaccination. All receptors come from a human donor who had recovered from COVID-19. CDR3s include the opening cysteine and the closing phenylalanine or tryptophan. D genes are given only for firm matches. Clone size, where shown, is once, few, many, or a class for clones that have expanded.

CASSLGPTGWNYGYTF | TGTGCCAGCAGTTTAGGACCTACAGGGTGGAACTATGGCTACACCTTC | TRBV28 | . | . | TRBJ1-2
CASSLASGGLGGYTF | TGTGCCAGCAGCTTAGCATCCGGGGGACTAGGAGGCTACACCTTC | TRBV7-2 | few | . | TRBJ1-2
CASSFSGGSTDTQYF | TGTGCCAGCAGCTTTAGCGGGGGAAGCACAGATACGCAGTATTTT | TRBV7-3 | . | TRBD2 | TRBJ2-3
CASSQGVSYGYTF | TGTGCCAGCAGCCAGGGGGTAAGCTATGGCTACACCTTC | TRBV6-1 | . | TRBD1 | TRBJ1-2
CASSWSGRGETQYF | TGTGCCAGCAGTTGGAGCGGGAGGGGAGAGACCCAGTACTTC | TRBV6-5 | few | TRBD2 | TRBJ2-5
CASSVRGTSYEQYF | TGTGCCAGCAGTGTCAGAGGGACTTCCTACGAGCAGTACTTC | TRBV6-1 | . | . | TRBJ2-7
CASRGLAVEDTQYF | TGTGCCAGCAGGGGACTAGCAGTTGAAGATACGCAGTATTTT | TRBV12-3/TRBV12-4 | . | TRBD2 | TRBJ2-3
CASSLTPLAGGYNEQFF | TGTGCCAGCAGCTTGACCCCTCTAGCGGGGGGTTACAATGAGCAGTTCTTC | TRBV7-3 | . | TRBD2 | TRBJ2-1
CASSFNRESYEQYF | TGTGCCAGCAGCTTTAATAGAGAATCCTACGAGCAGTACTTC | TRBV7-2 | . | . | TRBJ2-7
CSAREGYNEQFF | TGCAGTGCTAGAGAGGGCTACAATGAGCAGTTCTTC | TRBV20-1 | few | . | TRBJ2-1
CASSEMSPGQGYEQYF | TGTGCCAGCAGTGAAATGTCGCCTGGACAGGGGTACGAGCAGTACTTC | TRBV6-1 | . | TRBD1 | TRBJ2-7
CASSTRTGFSYNEQFF | TGTGCCAGTAGTACCCGGACAGGTTTCTCCTACAATGAGCAGTTCTTC | TRBV19 | . | TRBD1 | TRBJ2-1
CASSLAGVEYNEQFF | TGTGCCAGCAGCTTGGCGGGAGTGGAGTACAATGAGCAGTTCTTC | TRBV7-8 | . | TRBD2 | TRBJ2-1
CATSAPEDGGNTIYF | TGTGCCACCAGTGCTCCCGAGGATGGTGGAAACACCATATATTTT | TRBV24-1 | few | . | TRBJ1-3
CASSLFRQPNYNEQFF | TGTGCCAGCAGCTTATTCCGGCAGCCGAACTACAATGAGCAGTTCTTC | TRBV7-2 | . | . | TRBJ2-1
CASRERTDEAFF | TGCGCCAGCAGGGAACGGACAGATGAAGCTTTCTTT | TRBV5-1 | . | . | TRBJ1-1
CASSPTGTLYSHEQYF | TGTGCCAGCAGCCCCACCGGGACGTTGTACTCGCACGAGCAGTACTTC | TRBV9 | . | . | TRBJ2-7
CASTDEDLDQETQYF | TGTGCCAGCACGGACGAGGATCTGGACCAAGAGACCCAGTACTTC | TRBV6-2/TRBV6-3 | . | . | TRBJ2-5
CAISERREGYNEQFF | TGTGCCATCAGTGAAAGGCGGGAGGGGTACAATGAGCAGTTCTTC | TRBV10-3 | . | TRBD2 | TRBJ2-1
CASSLFASFTDTQYF | TGTGCCAGCAGCTTATTTGCATCATTCACAGATACGCAGTATTTT | TRBV7-8 | . | . | TRBJ2-3
CASSKETWGNSPLHF | TGTGCCAGCAGCAAAGAAACCTGGGGTAATTCACCCCTCCACTTT | TRBV21-1 | . | . | TRBJ1-6
CASSTRTSGSEVEQFF | TGTGCCAGCAGCACCAGGACTAGCGGGAGCGAGGTTGAGCAGTTCTTC | TRBV7-3 | . | TRBD2 | TRBJ2-1
CASSDPAGRRSDTQYF | TGTGCCAGCAGTGACCCGGCAGGGCGACGGTCAGATACGCAGTATTTT | TRBV6-1 | few | . | TRBJ2-3
CASSGGQNTEAFF | TGTGCCAGCTCAGGGGGACAGAACACTGAAGCTTTCTTT | TRBV18 | . | . | TRBJ1-1
CSARDGTETQETQYF | TGCAGTGCTAGAGATGGGACTGAAACGCAAGAGACCCAGTACTTC | TRBV20-1 | . | . | TRBJ2-5
CASSLSTGAYEQYF | TGTGCCAGCAGCTTATCTACGGGTGCCTACGAGCAGTACTTC | TRBV7-9 | few | . | TRBJ2-7
CASSVNRGTEAFF | TGTGCCAGCAGCGTTAACCGGGGGACTGAAGCTTTCTTT | TRBV11-3 | . | . | TRBJ1-1
CASSYGDYSGDTQYF | TGTGCCAGCAGTTACGGGGACTATTCTGGAGATACGCAGTATTTT | TRBV6-5 | once | TRBD2 | TRBJ2-3
CASSLGPDRTEAFF | TGTGCCAGCAGCTTAGGACCAGATAGAACTGAAGCTTTCTTT | TRBV7-6 | few | . | TRBJ1-1
CSVRTGSNQPQHF | TGCAGCGTTAGGACAGGTAGCAATCAGCCCCAGCATTTT | TRBV29-1 | few | TRBD1 | TRBJ1-5
CASVVRLAGGPEETQYF | TGTGCCAGCGTGGTCCGGCTAGCGGGGGGGCCGGAGGAGACCCAGTACTTC | TRBV6-1 | . | TRBD2 | TRBJ2-5
CSARGRVEGGTEAFF | TGCAGTGCTAGAGGAAGGGTGGAGGGTGGGACTGAAGCTTTCTTT | TRBV20-1 | few | . | TRBJ1-1
CASSEPGTYEQYF | TGTGCCAGCAGTGAGCCGGGAACCTACGAGCAGTACTTC | TRBV25-1 | few | . | TRBJ2-7
CSARDRRTGVPEQYF | TGCAGTGCTAGAGATAGGCGGACAGGAGTCCCCGAGCAGTACTTC | TRBV20-1 | . | TRBD1 | TRBJ2-7
CAIRQGQVNGYTF | TGTGCCATCAGGCAGGGACAGGTAAATGGCTACACCTTC | TRBV10-3 | few | TRBD1 | TRBJ1-2
CASSTQTGWNQPQHF | TGTGCCAGCAGCACGCAGACAGGATGGAATCAGCCCCAGCATTTT | TRBV7-2 | few | . | TRBJ1-5
CSATGTGTGANTGELFF | TGCAGTGCGACCGGGACCGGGACAGGGGCGAACACCGGGGAGCTGTTTTTT | TRBV20-1 | . | TRBD1 | TRBJ2-2
CASSLRAGGQPQHF | TGTGCCAGCAGTTTAAGGGCAGGCGGTCAGCCCCAGCATTTT | TRBV12-3/TRBV12-4 | . | . | TRBJ1-5
CASSIAGFSYNEQFF | TGTGCCAGCAGTATAGCGGGATTCTCCTACAATGAGCAGTTCTTC | TRBV7-2 | few | TRBD2 | TRBJ2-1
CASSFPSGTGGETQYF | TGTGCCAGCAGCTTCCCATCCGGGACAGGGGGGGAGACCCAGTACTTC | TRBV7-6 | . | TRBD1 | TRBJ2-5
CASSPTGTPEAFF | TGTGCCAGCAGCCCTACAGGGACCCCTGAAGCTTTCTTT | TRBV4-2 | few | . | TRBJ1-1
CASSWPSGGAVYF | TGTGCCAGTAGTTGGCCTAGCGGGGGGGCCGTGTACTTC | TRBV19 | few | TRBD2 | TRBJ2-5
CASSQDWAGRLNTEAFF | TGTGCCAGCAGCCAAGACTGGGCAGGGAGATTGAACACTGAAGCTTTCTTT | TRBV4-2 | . | . | TRBJ1-1
CASSSTGGRGEQYF | TGTGCCAGCAGTTCGACAGGGGGCCGAGGCGAGCAGTACTTC | TRBV27 | few | TRBD1 | TRBJ2-7
CASSTTSGSTDTQYF | TGTGCCAGCAGTACGACTAGCGGGAGCACAGATACGCAGTATTTT | TRBV6-1 | . | TRBD2 | TRBJ2-3
CASSLNREREQFF | TGTGCCAGCAGCTTAAATCGGGAGCGGGAGCAGTTCTTC | TRBV7-2 | . | . | TRBJ2-1
CASSGRLGLAGDSGANVLTF | TGTGCCAGCAGCGGACGACTGGGACTAGCGGGAGACTCTGGGGCCAACGTCCTGACTTTC | TRBV7-8 | few | TRBD2 | TRBJ2-6
CASSRLAGGDNEQFF | TGTGCCAGCAGTCGACTAGCGGGAGGGGACAATGAGCAGTTCTTC | TRBV6-4 | . | TRBD2 | TRBJ2-1
CASSYLDTQETQYF | TGTGCCAGCAGTTACCTAGACACCCAAGAGACCCAGTACTTC | TRBV27 | few | . | TRBJ2-5
CASSESGYSYEQYF | TGTGCCAGCAGTGAATCGGGCTACTCCTACGAGCAGTACTTC | TRBV2 | . | . | TRBJ2-7
CASSLDPTGLEQYF | TGTGCCAGCAGCTTGGACCCGACAGGGCTAGAGCAGTACTTC | TRBV5-6 | . | TRBD1 | TRBJ2-7
CASNRLADRGTQYF | TGTGCCAGCAACCGACTAGCGGACCGGGGGACCCAGTACTTC | TRBV5-6 | . | TRBD2 | TRBJ2-5
CSAGLAHIQYF | TGCAGTGCTGGACTAGCGCACATTCAGTACTTC | TRBV20-1 | many | TRBD2 | TRBJ2-4
CASSFRGHNEQFF | TGTGCCAGCAGCTTTCGGGGACACAATGAGCAGTTCTTC | TRBV7-2 | . | . | TRBJ2-1
CSARDYYTYEQYF | TGCAGTGCTAGGGACTACTATACCTACGAGCAGTACTTC | TRBV20-1 | once | . | TRBJ2-7
CASSQGQGVFGYTF | TGTGCCAGCAGTCAAGGACAGGGGGTTTTTGGCTACACCTTC | TRBV27 | . | TRBD1 | TRBJ1-2
CSARDRRLGYNEQFF | TGCAGTGCTAGAGATCGGCGGTTAGGCTACAATGAGCAGTTCTTC | TRBV20-1 | few | . | TRBJ2-1
CATSRDVNDYEQYF | TGTGCCACCAGCAGAGATGTAAACGACTACGAGCAGTACTTC | TRBV15 | . | . | TRBJ2-7
CAISGGTSGRYEQYF | TGTGCCATCAGTGGTGGGACTAGCGGGAGGTACGAGCAGTACTTC | TRBV10-3 | few | TRBD2 | TRBJ2-7